One sample yielded the 15 T cell receptor beta chains listed below, sequenced in a study of response to subunit inactivated influenza vaccine. TCRdb independently ran MiXCR on the RT-PCR reads; one entry per CDR3 protein. The profile shows roughly 170,000 distinct CDR3 sequences, about 9% of them singletons. Sample: non-naive T cells sorted from PBMCs, taken on the day of vaccination. Receptors were obtained from a man aged 50 or older who received an inactivated influenza vaccine.

This clonotype was seen at least ten times. V gene TRBV5-1 combines with J gene TRBJ2-1, with D possibly called TRBD1 or TRBD2 (5 bases each). The CDR3 has 15 amino acids. Germline V CDR1 and CDR2: SGHRS, YFSETQ. V shed 0 bases and J shed 2 bases, with 9 bases lying between them. CDR3 nucleotides: TGCGCCAGCAGCTTGGTTGGGGGAACCTACAATGAGCAGTTCTTC. Translation: CASSLVGGTYNEQFF.

This clonotype was found a few times. V usage is TRBV7-2 and J usage is TRBJ1-1; maybe TRBD1 (5 bases). V was cut by 1 base and J by 8 bases, with 11 bases left in between. The length of the CDR3 is 13 residues. The germline V gene encodes CDR1 SGHTA and CDR2 FQGNSA. CDR3 in amino acids: CASSLDVAGEAFF. The CDR3 bases are TGTGCCAGCAGCTTAGATGTGGCAGGGGAAGCTTTCTTT.

As DNA, the CDR3 is TGTGCCACCAGCAAGCCCCCGGGGGGCCCAAGCACAGATACGCAGTATTTT. Amino acid sequence: CATSKPPGGPSTDTQYF. The chain employs TRBV15 and TRBJ2-3; a weak D match, TRBD2 (7 bases). V was trimmed by 4 bases and J by 0 bases, leaving 17 bases between them. The CDR3 length is 17 residues. Germline CDR1 is LNHNV and CDR2 is YYDKDF (reference sequence).

This clonotype was detected only a few times. The chain employs TRBV14 and TRBJ1-1, with D possibly matching TRBD1 (5 bases). Per the germline V gene, CDR1 is SGHDN and CDR2 is FVKESK. With 5 bases removed from V and 9 bases from J, the gap between germline ends came to 10 bases. The CDR3 is 11 amino acids. CDR3 sequence (DNA): TGTGCCAGCAGCAAGGGACCGAAAGCTTTCTTT. It yields the protein CASSKGPKAFF.

This clonotype has a count of ten or more. This chain joins TRBV7-2 and TRBJ1-1; D remains ambiguous. The V end lost 6 bases, the J end lost 9 bases, and 17 bases lay between the germline ends. This CDR3 is 13 amino acids long. The germline V gene encodes CDR1 SGHTA and CDR2 FQGNSA. CDR3 nucleotides: TGTGCCAGCAGTAATAAGGACGGAATCAAAGCTTTCTTT. The encoded protein is CASSNKDGIKAFF.

This clonotype was detected a few times. V is TRBV6-5 and J is TRBJ1-4; TRBD1 might be the D (5 bases). Trimming took off 2 bases at V and 5 bases at J, with 9 bases between the two ends. The germline V gene encodes CDR1 MNHEY and CDR2 SVGAGI. The CDR3 sequence is 14 residues long. The chain's CDR3 is CASSYMGGNEKLFF. The DNA of the CDR3 is TGTGCCAGCAGTTACATGGGGGGGAATGAAAAACTGTTTTTT.

This chain joins TRBV9 and TRBJ2-7; 9 bases fit TRBD2. CDR3 size: 15 residues. The germline V gene encodes CDR1 SGDLS and CDR2 YYNGEE. Trimming took 0 bases from V and 3 from J; bases not matched to a gene: 4. The CDR3 sequence: CASSVDGGGVYEQYF. For the CDR3, the DNA is TGTGCCAGCAGCGTAGATGGCGGGGGGGTCTACGAGCAGTACTTC.

This chain uses TRBV11-1 with TRBJ1-2, with D maybe TRBD1 (6 bases). V lost 2 bases, J lost 3 bases, and 22 bases lay in between. CDR3 length: 18 amino acids. Per the germline V gene, CDR1 is SGHAT and CDR2 is FQDESV (reference sequence). The CDR3 DNA sequence: TGTGCCAGCAGCTTACCCATTGCTTTACAGGGATCCCACTATGGCTACACCTTC. It codes for CASSLPIALQGSHYGYTF.

This rearrangement joins TRBV24-1 to TRBJ1-2; D gene ambiguous. V was clipped by 2 bases and J by 7 bases, with 10 bases between them. This CDR3 contains 13 residues. The germline gives CDR1 KGHDR, CDR2 SFDVKD. The CDR3 nucleotides are TGTGCCACCAGTGATTCTGACATGTCTGGCTACACCTTC. This sequence encodes CATSDSDMSGYTF.

Ten or more counts support this clonotype. This chain links TRBV5-5 with TRBJ2-3, with D possibly being TRBD1 or TRBD2 (5 bases each). The V and J ends lost 4 bases and 5 bases respectively, with 14 bases between them. There are 14 residues in the CDR3. Looked up from germline, CDR1 is SGHKS and CDR2 is YYEKEE (reference sequence). The DNA of the CDR3 is TGTGCCAGCAGCCGGGGACGGGTGGAAGATACGCAGTATTTT. Its translation: CASSRGRVEDTQYF.

Many counts were recorded for this clonotype. The chain uses TRBV4-1 and TRBJ2-5; tentatively, D is TRBD2 (6 bases). Trimming pared 0 bases from V and 2 bases from J, leaving 10 bases between. The CDR3 extends over 15 amino acids. The germline gives CDR1 MGHRA, CDR2 YSYEKL. The CDR3 region has the DNA TGCGCCAGCAGCCAAGAAGGGCGGGGACAAGAGACCCAGTACTTC. This gives the protein CASSQEGRGQETQYF.

The chain uses TRBV28 and TRBJ2-5; 7 bases are a match to TRBD1. Trimming at V came to 6 bases and at J to 5 bases, leaving 18 bases not matched to a gene. The CDR3 consists of 17 residues. CDR1 and CDR2 from the germline V gene are MDHEN and SYDVKM. CDR3 residues: CASRLNRGLRLYETQYF. DNA for the CDR3: TGTGCCAGCAGACTGAACAGGGGTTTACGGTTATATGAGACCCAGTACTTC.

A few counts support this clonotype. J is TRBJ2-3 and V is TRBV7-2; no clear D. The V end was cut by 1 base, the J end by 0 bases, with 8 bases between. This CDR3 has 15 residues. Germline CDR1 and CDR2: SGHTA and FQGNSA. The CDR3 sequence: CASSLDFASTDTQYF. For the CDR3, the DNA is TGTGCCAGCAGCTTAGACTTTGCTAGCACAGATACGCAGTATTTT. Combining the CDR3 with reference TRBV7-2 and TRBJ2-3 gives the whole variable domain GAGVSQSPSNKVTEKGKDVELRCDPISGHTALYWYRQSLGQGLEFLIYFQGNSAPDKSGLPSDRFSAERTGGSVSTLTIQRTQQEDSAVYLCASSLDFASTDTQYFGPGTRLTVL.

This clonotype was seen ten or more times. The chain combines TRBV25-1 with TRBJ2-2; 10 bases line up with TRBD2. Per the germline V gene, CDR1 is MGHDK and CDR2 is SYGVNS. The V segment lost 7 bases and the J segment 2 bases; nucleotides outside the gene matches: 4. The CDR3 is 15 amino acids. The CDR3 DNA follows: TGTGCCAGCACCCTAGCGGGAGTAAACACCGGGGAGCTGTTTTTT. It yields the protein CASTLAGVNTGELFF. The complete variable domain, with remaining parts taken from reference TRBV25-1 and TRBJ2-2, reads EADIYQTPRYLVIGTGKKITLECSQTMGHDKMYWYQQDPGMELHLIHYSYGVNSTEKGDLSSESTVSRIRTEHFPLTLESARPSHTSQYLCASTLAGVNTGELFFGEGSRLTVL.

This clonotype was detected many times. The chain recombines TRBV7-2 with TRBJ1-1; maybe TRBD1 (5 bases). The CDR3 runs to 13 residues. Germline V gives CDR1 SGHTA, CDR2 FQGNSA. Between the trimmed V and J ends, which lost 5 bases and 2 bases, there was a span of 9 bases. The CDR3 DNA is TGTGCCAGCAGCCTCCAGGGAAACACTGAAGCTTTCTTT. This codes for CASSLQGNTEAFF.